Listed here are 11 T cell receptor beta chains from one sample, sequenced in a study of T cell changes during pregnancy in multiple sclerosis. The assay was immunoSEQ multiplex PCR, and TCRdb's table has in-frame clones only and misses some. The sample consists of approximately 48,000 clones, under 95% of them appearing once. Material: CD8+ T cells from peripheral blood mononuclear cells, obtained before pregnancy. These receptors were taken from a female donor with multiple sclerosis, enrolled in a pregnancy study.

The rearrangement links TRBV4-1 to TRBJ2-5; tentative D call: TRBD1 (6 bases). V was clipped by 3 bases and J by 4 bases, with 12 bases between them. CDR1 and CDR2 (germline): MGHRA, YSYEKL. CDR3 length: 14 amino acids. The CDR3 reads CASSHPGTRETQYF. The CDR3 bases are TGCGCCAGCAGCCACCCCGGGACACGAGAGACCCAGTACTTC.

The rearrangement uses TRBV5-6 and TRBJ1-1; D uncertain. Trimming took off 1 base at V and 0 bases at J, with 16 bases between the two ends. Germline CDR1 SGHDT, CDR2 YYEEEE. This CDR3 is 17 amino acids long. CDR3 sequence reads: CASSLSGQAYLNTEAFF. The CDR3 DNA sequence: TGTGCCAGCAGCTTGAGCGGTCAGGCTTATCTGAACACTGAAGCTTTCTTT. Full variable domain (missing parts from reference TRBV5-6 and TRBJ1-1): DAGVTQSPTHLIKTRGQQVTLRCSPKSGHDTVSWYQQALGQGPQFIFQYYEEEERQRGNFPDRFSGHQFPNYSSELNVNALLLGDSALYLCASSLSGQAYLNTEAFFGQGTRLTVV.

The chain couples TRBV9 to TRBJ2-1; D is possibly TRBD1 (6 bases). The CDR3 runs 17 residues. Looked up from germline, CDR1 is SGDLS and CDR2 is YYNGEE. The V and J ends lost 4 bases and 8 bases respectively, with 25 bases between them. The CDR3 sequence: CASSPAPGFTPGDEQFF. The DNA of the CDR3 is TGTGCCAGCAGCCCTGCCCCGGGGTTCACCCCAGGGGATGAGCAGTTCTTC.

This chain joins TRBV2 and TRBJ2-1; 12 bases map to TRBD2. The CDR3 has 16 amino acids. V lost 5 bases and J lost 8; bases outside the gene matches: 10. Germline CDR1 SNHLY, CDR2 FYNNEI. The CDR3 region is CASSTRLAGDWDEQFF. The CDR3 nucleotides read TGTGCCAGCAGTACTAGACTAGCGGGGGATTGGGATGAGCAGTTCTTC.

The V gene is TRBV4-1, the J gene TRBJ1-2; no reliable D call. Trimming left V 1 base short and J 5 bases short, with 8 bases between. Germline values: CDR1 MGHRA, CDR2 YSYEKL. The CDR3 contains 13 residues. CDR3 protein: CASSQVNTYGYTF. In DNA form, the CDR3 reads TGCGCCAGCAGCCAAGTCAACACATATGGCTACACCTTC.

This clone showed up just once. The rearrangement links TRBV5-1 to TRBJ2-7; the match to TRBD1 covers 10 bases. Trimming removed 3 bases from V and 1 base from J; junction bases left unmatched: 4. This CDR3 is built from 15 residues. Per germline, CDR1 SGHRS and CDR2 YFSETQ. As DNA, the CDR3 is TGCGCCAGCAGCTACGGGACAGGGGAATCCTACGAGCAGTACTTC. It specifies CASSYGTGESYEQYF.

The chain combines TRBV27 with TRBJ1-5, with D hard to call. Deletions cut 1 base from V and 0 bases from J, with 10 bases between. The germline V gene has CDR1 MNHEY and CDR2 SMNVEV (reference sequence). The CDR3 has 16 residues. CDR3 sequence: CASSLLAGNSNQPQHF. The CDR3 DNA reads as TGTGCCAGCAGTTTATTAGCCGGGAATAGCAATCAGCCCCAGCATTTT.

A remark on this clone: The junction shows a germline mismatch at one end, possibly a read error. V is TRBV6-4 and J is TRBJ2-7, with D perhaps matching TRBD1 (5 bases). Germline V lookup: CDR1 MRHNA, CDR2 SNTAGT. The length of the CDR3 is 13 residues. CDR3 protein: CAISGQRNYEQYF. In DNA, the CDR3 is TGTGCCATCAGTGGACAACGGAACTACGAGCAGTACTTC.

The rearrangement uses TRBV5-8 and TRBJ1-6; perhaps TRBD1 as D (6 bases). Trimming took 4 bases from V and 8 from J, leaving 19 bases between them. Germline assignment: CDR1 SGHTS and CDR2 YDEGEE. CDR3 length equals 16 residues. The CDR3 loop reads CASSKQGTGPYSPLHF. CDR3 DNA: TGTGCCAGCAGCAAACAGGGAACGGGCCCTTATTCACCCCTCCACTTT. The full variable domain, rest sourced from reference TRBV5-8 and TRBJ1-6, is EAGVTQSPTHLIKTRGQQATLRCSPISGHTSVYWYQQALGLGLQFLLWYDEGEERNRGNFPPRFSGRQFPNYSSELNVNALELEDSALYLCASSKQGTGPYSPLHFGNGTRLTVT.

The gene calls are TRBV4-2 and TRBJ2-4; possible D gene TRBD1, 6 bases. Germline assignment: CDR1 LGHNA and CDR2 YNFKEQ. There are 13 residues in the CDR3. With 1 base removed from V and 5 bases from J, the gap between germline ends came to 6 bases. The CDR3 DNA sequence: TGTGCCAGCAGCCAAGGGACAGAAAACATTCAGTACTTC. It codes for CASSQGTENIQYF.

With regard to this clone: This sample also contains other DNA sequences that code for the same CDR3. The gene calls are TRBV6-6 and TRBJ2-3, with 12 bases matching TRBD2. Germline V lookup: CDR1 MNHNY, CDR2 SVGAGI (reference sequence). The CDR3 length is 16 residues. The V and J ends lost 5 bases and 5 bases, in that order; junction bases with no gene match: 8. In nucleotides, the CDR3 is TGTGCCAGCAGTCCCCTGACTAGCGGGGGTAGAGATACGCAGTATTTT. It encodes CASSPLTSGGRDTQYF.